This TCR beta chain came from a study of blood T cell repertoires in COVID-19. Study-level background: Samples of COVID-19 (acute and convalescent) were obtained from the United States, Italy and Spain. Sample material is recorded as cDNA or gDNA derived from T cells, B-cell-depleted T cells, or PBMCs.

This CDR3 contains 14 residues. J gave up 7 bases and V 7 bases, and 5 bases lay outside the gene matches. Germline V CDR1 and CDR2: MNHEY, SVGAGI. Per the original data handling: Amplification from reference gene primers served as the basis for estimated nucleated cell counts. Only in-frame clones appear in the TCRdb table, and some are missing; sequencing was by immunoSEQ multiplex PCR. V, J and clone size were drawn from that table, and D and trimming were deduced from the DNA. The data show tens of thousands of clones, with 75% to 90% seen just once and around an eighth held by the top ten. Sequencing was carried out using peripheral blood. This chain connects TRBV6-5 to TRBJ2-1; the match to TRBD1 covers 12 bases. This sequence was found in a woman aged 55 to 70 with active COVID-19. The CDR3 protein is CASTRDRGRNEQFF. The CDR3 DNA sequence: TGTGCCAGCACCCGGGACAGGGGGCGAAATGAGCAGTTCTTC.